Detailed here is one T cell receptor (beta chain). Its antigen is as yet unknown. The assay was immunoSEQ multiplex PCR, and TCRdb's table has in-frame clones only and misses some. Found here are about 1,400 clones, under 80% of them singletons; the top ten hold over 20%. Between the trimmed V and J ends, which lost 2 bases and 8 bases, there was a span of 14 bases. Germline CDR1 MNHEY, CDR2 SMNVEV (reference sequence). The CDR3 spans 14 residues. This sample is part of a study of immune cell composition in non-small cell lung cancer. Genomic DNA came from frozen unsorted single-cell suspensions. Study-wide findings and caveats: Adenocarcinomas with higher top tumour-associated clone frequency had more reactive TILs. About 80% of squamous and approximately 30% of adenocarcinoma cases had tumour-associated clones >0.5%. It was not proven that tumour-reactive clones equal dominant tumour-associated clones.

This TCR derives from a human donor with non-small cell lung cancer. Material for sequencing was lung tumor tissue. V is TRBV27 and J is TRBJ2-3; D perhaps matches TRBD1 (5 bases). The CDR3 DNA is TGTGCCAGCAGTTTACAACAGGCCCCGGTTACGCAGTATTTT. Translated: CASSLQQAPVTQYF.